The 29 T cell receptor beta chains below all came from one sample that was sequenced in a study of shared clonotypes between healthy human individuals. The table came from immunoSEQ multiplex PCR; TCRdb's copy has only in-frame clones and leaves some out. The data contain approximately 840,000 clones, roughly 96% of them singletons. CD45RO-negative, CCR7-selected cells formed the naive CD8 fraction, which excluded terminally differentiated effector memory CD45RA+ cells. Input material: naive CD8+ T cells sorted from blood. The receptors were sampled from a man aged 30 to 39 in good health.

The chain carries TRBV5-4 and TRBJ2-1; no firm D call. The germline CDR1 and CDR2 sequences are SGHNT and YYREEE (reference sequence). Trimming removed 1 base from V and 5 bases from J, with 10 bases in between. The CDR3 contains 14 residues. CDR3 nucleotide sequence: TGTGCCAGCAGCTTGATTGGGCCCGACAATGAGCAGTTCTTC. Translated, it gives CASSLIGPDNEQFF.

CDR3 sequence reads: CASSLGRDYQETQYF. Here the CDR3 DNA reads TGTGCCAGCAGTTTGGGGAGGGACTATCAAGAGACCCAGTACTTC. V and J are TRBV28 and TRBJ2-5; TRBD2 aligns across 7 bases. V trimming: 3 bases; J trimming: 2 bases; junction bases outside the gene matches: 6. This CDR3 is 15 amino acids long. In germline, CDR1 is MDHEN, CDR2 SYDVKM.

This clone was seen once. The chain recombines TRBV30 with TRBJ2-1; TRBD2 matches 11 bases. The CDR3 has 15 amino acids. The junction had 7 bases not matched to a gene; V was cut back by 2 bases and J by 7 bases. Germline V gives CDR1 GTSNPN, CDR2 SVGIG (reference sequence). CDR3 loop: CAWSLGLAGGNEQFF. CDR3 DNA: TGTGCCTGGAGTCTTGGGCTAGCGGGAGGTAATGAGCAGTTCTTC.

This CDR3 is CSAAASSYEQYF. CDR3 DNA: TGCAGCGCGGCCGCCAGCTCCTACGAGCAGTACTTC. The chain is built from TRBV29-1 and TRBJ2-7; D is unresolved. The CDR3 has 12 amino acids. The V and J ends lost 7 bases and 0 bases respectively, with 10 bases between them. The germline V gene has CDR1 SQVTM and CDR2 ANQGSEA.

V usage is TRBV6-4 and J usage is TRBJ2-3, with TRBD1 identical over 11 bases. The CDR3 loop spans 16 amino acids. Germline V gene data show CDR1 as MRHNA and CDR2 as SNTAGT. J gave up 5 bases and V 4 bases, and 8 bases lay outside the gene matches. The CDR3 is CASSARTGGAGDTQYF. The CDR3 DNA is TGTGCCAGCAGTGCCCGGACAGGGGGCGCGGGAGATACGCAGTATTTT.

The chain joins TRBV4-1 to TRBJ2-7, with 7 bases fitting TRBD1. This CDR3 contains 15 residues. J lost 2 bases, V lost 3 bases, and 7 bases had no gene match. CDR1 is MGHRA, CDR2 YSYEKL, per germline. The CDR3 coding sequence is TGCGCCAGCAGCCATATGGGGGACAGAACCTACGAGCAGTACTTC. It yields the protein CASSHMGDRTYEQYF.

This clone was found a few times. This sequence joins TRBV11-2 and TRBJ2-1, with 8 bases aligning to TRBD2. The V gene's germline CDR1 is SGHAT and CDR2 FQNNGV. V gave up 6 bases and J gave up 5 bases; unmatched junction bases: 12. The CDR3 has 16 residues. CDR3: CASRPTSGSLHNEQFF. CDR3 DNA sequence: TGTGCCAGCAGACCCACGAGCGGGAGTCTCCACAATGAGCAGTTCTTC.

The CDR3 DNA sequence: TGTGCCAGCAGCGCCTCCGGGATCCGAGAGACCCAGTACTTC. It codes for CASSASGIRETQYF. The chain combines TRBV7-9 with TRBJ2-5; the D gene is possibly TRBD2 (5 bases). Trimming shortened V by 5 bases and J by 4 bases, and 14 bases separated the two germline ends. CDR3 length equals 14 residues. CDR1 and CDR2 from the germline V gene are SEHNR and FQNEAQ (reference sequence). The variable domain in full, completed from reference TRBV7-9 and TRBJ2-5, reads DTGVSQNPRHKITKRGQNVTFRCDPISEHNRLYWYRQTLGQGPEFLTYFQNEAQLEKSRLLSDRFSAERPKGSFSTLEIQRTEQGDSAMYLCASSASGIRETQYFGPGTRLLVL.

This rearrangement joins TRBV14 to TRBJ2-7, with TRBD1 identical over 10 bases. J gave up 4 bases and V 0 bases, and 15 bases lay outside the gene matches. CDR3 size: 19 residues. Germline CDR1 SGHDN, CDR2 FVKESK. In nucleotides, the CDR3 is TGTGCCAGCAGCCAAGATCATTCTAGGGAGGGGACAGGGGTGTACGAGCAGTACTTC. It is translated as CASSQDHSREGTGVYEQYF.

CDR3 in DNA: TGTGCCAGCAGCGTGAGGGACAGGGGTAACTACGAGCAGTACTTC. It encodes CASSVRDRGNYEQYF. The gene calls are TRBV9 and TRBJ2-7, with 10 nucleotides matching TRBD1. Germline V gene sequence: CDR1 SGDLS, CDR2 YYNGEE. This CDR3 is 15 amino acids long. The V gene end was trimmed by 2 bases and the J gene end by 3 bases; junction bases not matched to a gene: 5.

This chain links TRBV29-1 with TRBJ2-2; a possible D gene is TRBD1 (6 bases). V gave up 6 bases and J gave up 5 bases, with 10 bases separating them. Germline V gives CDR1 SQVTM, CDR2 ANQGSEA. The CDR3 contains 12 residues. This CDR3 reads CSVPQGTGELFF. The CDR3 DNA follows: TGCAGCGTCCCACAGGGTACCGGGGAGCTGTTTTTT.

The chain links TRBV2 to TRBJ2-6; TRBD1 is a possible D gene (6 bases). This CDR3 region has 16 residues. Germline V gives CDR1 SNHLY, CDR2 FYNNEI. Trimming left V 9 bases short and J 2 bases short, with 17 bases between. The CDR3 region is CASSGEGLPGANVLTF. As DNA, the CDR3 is TGTGCCAGTTCAGGGGAAGGCCTGCCTGGGGCCAACGTCCTGACTTTC.

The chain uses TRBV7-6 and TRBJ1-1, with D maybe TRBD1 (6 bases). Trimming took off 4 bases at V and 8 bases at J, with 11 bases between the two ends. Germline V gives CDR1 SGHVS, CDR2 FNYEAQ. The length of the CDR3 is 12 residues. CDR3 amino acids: CASSWGQGEAFF. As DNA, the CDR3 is TGTGCCAGCAGCTGGGGGCAGGGCGAAGCTTTCTTT. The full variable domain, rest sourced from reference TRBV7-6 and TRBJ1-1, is GAGVSQSPRYKVTKRGQDVALRCDPISGHVSLYWYRQALGQGPEFLTYFNYEAQQDKSGLPNDRFSAERPEGSISTLTIQRTEQRDSAMYRCASSWGQGEAFFGQGTRLTVV.

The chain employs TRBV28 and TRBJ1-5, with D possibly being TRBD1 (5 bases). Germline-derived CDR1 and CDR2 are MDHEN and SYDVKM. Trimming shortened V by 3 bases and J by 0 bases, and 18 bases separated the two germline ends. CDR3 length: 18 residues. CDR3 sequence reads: CASSLPHRMGDSNQPQHF. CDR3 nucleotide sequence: TGTGCCAGCAGTTTGCCCCACAGGATGGGGGATAGCAATCAGCCCCAGCATTTT.

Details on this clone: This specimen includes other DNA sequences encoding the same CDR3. CDR3 nucleotides: TGTGCCAGCAGCGCCACAAATGAGCAGTTCTTC. It translates to CASSATNEQFF. The chain joins TRBV9 to TRBJ2-1; unclear D gene. CDR1 is SGDLS, CDR2 YYNGEE, per germline. This CDR3 is built from 11 residues. Trimming removed 3 bases at V and 7 bases at J, with 5 bases between.

CDR3 residues: CASSLAYGGGISYNEQFF. CDR3 nucleotide sequence: TGTGCCAGCAGCTTGGCGTACGGGGGAGGGATATCCTACAATGAGCAGTTCTTC. The chain links TRBV5-4 to TRBJ2-1, with 7 bases aligning to TRBD2. The ends lost 0 bases at V and 1 base at J; junction bases unmatched: 10. The CDR3 length is 18 residues. Germline V gene sequence: CDR1 SGHNT, CDR2 YYREEE (reference sequence).

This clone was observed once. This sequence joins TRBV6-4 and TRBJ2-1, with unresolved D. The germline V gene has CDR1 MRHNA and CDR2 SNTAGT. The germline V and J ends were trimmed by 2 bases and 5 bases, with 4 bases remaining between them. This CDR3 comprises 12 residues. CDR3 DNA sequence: TGTGCCAGCAGTGACACGGACAATGAGCAGTTCTTC. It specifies CASSDTDNEQFF.

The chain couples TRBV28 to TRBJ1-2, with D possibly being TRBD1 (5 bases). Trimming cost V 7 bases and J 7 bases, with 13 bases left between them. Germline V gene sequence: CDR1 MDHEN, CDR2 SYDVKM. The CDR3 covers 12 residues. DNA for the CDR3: TGTGCCAGCAATCGACCAGGGCCTGGCTACACCTTC. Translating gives CASNRPGPGYTF.

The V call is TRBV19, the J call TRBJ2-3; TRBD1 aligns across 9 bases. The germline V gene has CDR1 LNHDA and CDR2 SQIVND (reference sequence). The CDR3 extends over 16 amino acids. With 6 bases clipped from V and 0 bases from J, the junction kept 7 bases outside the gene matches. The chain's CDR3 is CASRPTGGPSTDTQYF. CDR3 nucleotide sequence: TGTGCCAGTAGACCTACAGGGGGCCCTAGCACAGATACGCAGTATTTT.

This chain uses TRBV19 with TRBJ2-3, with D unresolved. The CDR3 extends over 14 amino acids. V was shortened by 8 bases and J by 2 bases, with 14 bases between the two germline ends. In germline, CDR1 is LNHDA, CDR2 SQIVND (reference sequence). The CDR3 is CASCGLNSTDTQYF. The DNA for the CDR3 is TGTGCCAGTTGTGGCCTTAATTCCACAGATACGCAGTATTTT.

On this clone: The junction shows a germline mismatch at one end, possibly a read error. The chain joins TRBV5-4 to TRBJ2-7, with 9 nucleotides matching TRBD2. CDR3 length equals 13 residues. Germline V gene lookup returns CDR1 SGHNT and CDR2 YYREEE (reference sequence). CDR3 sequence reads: CASSLVGLAGAAF. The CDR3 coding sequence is TGTGCCAGCAGCTTGGTAGGGTTAGCGGGAGCCGCATTC.

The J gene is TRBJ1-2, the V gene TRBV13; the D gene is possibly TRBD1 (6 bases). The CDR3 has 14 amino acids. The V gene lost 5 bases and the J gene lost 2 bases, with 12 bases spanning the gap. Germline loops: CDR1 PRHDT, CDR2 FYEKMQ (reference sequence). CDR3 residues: CASSKEGGNYGYTF. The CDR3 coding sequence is TGTGCCAGCAGCAAAGAGGGGGGCAACTATGGCTACACCTTC. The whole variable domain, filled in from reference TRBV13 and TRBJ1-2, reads AAGVIQSPRHLIKEKRETATLKCYPIPRHDTVYWYQQGPGQDPQFLISFYEKMQSDKGSIPDRFSAQQFSDYHSELNMSSLELGDSALYFCASSKEGGNYGYTFGSGTRLTVV.

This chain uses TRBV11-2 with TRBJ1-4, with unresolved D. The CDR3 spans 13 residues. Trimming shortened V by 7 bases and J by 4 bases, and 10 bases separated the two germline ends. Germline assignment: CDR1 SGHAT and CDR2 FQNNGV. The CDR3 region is CASTRMGNEKLFF. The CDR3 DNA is TGTGCCAGCACCCGTATGGGTAATGAAAAACTGTTTTTT. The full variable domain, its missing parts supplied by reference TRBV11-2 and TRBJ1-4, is EAGVAQSPRYKIIEKRQSVAFWCNPISGHATLYWYQQILGQGPKLLIQFQNNGVVDDSQLPKDRFSAERLKGVDSTLKIQPAKLEDSAVYLCASTRMGNEKLFFGSGTQLSVL.

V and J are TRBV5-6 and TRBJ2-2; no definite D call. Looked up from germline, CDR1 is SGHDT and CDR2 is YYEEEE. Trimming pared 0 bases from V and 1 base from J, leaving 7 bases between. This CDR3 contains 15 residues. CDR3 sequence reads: CASSLGQMNTGELFF. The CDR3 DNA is TGTGCCAGCAGCTTGGGGCAAATGAACACCGGGGAGCTGTTTTTT.

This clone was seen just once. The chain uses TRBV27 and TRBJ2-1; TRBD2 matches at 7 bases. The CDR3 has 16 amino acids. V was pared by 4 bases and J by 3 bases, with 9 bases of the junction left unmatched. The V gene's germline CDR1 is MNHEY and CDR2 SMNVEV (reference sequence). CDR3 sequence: CASSSLGTTGYNEQFF. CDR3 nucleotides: TGTGCCAGCAGTTCCCTAGGGACTACCGGCTACAATGAGCAGTTCTTC.

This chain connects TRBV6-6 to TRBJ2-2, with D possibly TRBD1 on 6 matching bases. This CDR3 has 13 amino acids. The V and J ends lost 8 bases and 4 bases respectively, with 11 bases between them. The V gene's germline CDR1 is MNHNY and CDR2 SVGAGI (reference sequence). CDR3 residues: CASDTGFTGELFF. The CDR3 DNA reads TGTGCCAGCGACACAGGGTTCACCGGGGAGCTGTTTTTT.

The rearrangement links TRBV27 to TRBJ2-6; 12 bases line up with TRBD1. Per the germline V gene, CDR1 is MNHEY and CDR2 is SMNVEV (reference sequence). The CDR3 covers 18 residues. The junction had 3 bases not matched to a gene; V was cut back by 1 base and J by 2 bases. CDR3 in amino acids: CASSLLGDRGPGANVLTF. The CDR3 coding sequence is TGTGCCAGCAGTTTATTAGGGGACAGGGGGCCTGGGGCCAACGTCCTGACTTTC. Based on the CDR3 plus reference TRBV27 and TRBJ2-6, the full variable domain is EAQVTQNPRYLITVTGKKLTVTCSQNMNHEYMSWYRQDPGLGLRQIYYSMNVEVTDKGDVPEGYKVSRKEKRNFPLILESPSPNQTSLYFCASSLLGDRGPGANVLTFGAGSRLTVL.

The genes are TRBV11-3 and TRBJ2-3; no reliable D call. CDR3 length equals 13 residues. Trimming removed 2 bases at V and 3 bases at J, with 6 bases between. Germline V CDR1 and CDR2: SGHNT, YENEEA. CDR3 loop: CASSLPNTDTQYF. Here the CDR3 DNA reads TGTGCCAGCAGCTTACCTAATACAGATACGCAGTATTTT.

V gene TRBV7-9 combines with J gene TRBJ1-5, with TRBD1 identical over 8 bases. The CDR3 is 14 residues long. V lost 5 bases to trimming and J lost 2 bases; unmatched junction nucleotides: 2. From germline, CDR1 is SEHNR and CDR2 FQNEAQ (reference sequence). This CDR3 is CASSKQGGNQPQHF. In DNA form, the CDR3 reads TGTGCCAGCAGCAAACAGGGGGGCAATCAGCCCCAGCATTTT.